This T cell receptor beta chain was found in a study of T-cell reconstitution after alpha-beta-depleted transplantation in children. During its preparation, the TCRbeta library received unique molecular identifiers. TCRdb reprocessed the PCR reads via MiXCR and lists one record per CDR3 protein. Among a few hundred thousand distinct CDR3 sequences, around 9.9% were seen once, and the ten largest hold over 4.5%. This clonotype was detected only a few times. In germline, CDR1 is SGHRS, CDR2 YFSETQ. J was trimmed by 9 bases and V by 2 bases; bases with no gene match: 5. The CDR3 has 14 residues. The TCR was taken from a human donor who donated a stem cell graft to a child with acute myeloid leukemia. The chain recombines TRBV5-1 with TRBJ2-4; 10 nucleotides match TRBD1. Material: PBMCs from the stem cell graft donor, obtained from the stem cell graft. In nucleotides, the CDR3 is TGCGCCAGCAGCTTCGACAGGGGGCTTGGCATTCAGTACTTC. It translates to CASSFDRGLGIQYF.